Listed below are T cell receptor beta chains from one sample, sequenced in a study of blood T cell repertoires in COVID-19. The repertoire was sequenced with immunoSEQ multiplex PCR; TCRdb's copy has only in-frame clones and lacks some. The profile shows some 120,000 clones, 88% of them singletons. Sequencing was carried out using peripheral blood. Receptors originate from a man aged 45-65 years with acute or convalescent COVID-19. The CDR3 runs from the conserved cysteine through the conserved F or W. Each record gives: J gene, clone size, V gene, D gene, CDR3 protein, CDR3 DNA. The D gene is left open where the match is weak. For some rows the clone size is stated as once, few or many, or as a class when expanded; others skip it.

>TRBJ2-7|.|TRBV19|TRBD1
CATGLAGTGGVEQYF
TGTGCCACTGGACTCGCCGGGACAGGGGGCGTCGAGCAGTACTTC
>TRBJ2-1|.|TRBV3-1/TRBV3-2|.
CASSQKGLGQFF
TGTGCCAGCAGCCAAAAGGGACTGGGGCAGTTCTTC
>TRBJ1-2|.|TRBV7-2|.
CASSSYRDNYGYTF
TGTGCCAGCAGCTCGTACAGGGATAACTATGGCTACACCTTC
>TRBJ1-6|.|TRBV6-1|.
CASSDLTGVHSPLHF
TGTGCCAGCAGTGACCTAACGGGGGTCCACTCACCCCTCCACTTT
>TRBJ1-2|.|TRBV6-6|TRBD1
CASRSGTGRDYTF
TGTGCCAGCCGTTCCGGGACAGGGCGTGACTACACCTTC
>TRBJ1-2|.|TRBV10-3|TRBD1
CAISERGQLVYGYTF
TGTGCCATCAGTGAAAGGGGACAGTTGGTCTATGGCTACACCTTC
>TRBJ2-7|.|TRBV30|TRBD1
CAWETGNTYEQYF
TGTGCCTGGGAGACAGGGAACACCTACGAGCAGTACTTC
>TRBJ2-4|.|TRBV6-2/TRBV6-3|.
CASSSLQRHKNIQYF
TGTGCCAGCAGTTCCCTTCAGCGGCACAAAAACATTCAGTACTTC
>TRBJ2-3|.|TRBV5-4|TRBD2
CASSLGTSGSLTDTQYF
TGTGCCAGCAGCTTGGGGACTAGCGGGAGTCTCACAGATACGCAGTATTTT
>TRBJ1-2|.|TRBV6-4|.
CASSPGAANYGYTF
TGTGCCAGCTCCCCGGGAGCAGCGAACTATGGCTACACCTTC
>TRBJ1-5|once|TRBV6-2/TRBV6-3|.
CASSYDLTGANLYSNQPQHF
TGTGCCAGCAGTTACGACTTGACAGGCGCCAATCTCTATAGCAATCAGCCCCAGCATTTT
>TRBJ1-5|.|TRBV6-5|TRBD1
CASRPGQGVPQHF
TGTGCCAGCAGACCGGGACAGGGAGTTCCCCAGCATTTT
>TRBJ2-6|.|TRBV12-5|.
CASGLRGSSGANVLTF
TGTGCTAGTGGTTTGCGCGGTTCCTCTGGGGCCAACGTCCTGACTTTC
>TRBJ2-5|.|TRBV7-9|TRBD2
CASSLGDPSGRETQYF
TGTGCCAGCAGCTTAGGAGACCCTAGCGGGAGGGAGACCCAGTACTTC
>TRBJ1-1|.|TRBV7-9|.
CASSSWAKTEAFF
TGTGCCAGCAGCTCATGGGCAAAGACTGAAGCTTTCTTT
>TRBJ2-3|.|TRBV24-1|TRBD2
CATSDPKDPSGQLTQYF
TGTGCCACCTCTGACCCAAAGGACCCTAGCGGCCAGCTTACGCAGTATTTT
>TRBJ2-7|.|TRBV9|.
CASSVSGPSYEQYF
TGTGCCAGCAGCGTTAGTGGGCCTTCCTACGAGCAGTACTTC
>TRBJ1-2|.|TRBV27|.
CASSFPGGYGYTF
TGTGCCAGCAGTTTTCCGGGTGGCTATGGCTACACCTTC
>TRBJ2-1|few|TRBV2|.
CASSDFSGSYNEQFF
TGTGCCAGCAGTGACTTTAGCGGCTCCTACAATGAGCAGTTCTTC
>TRBJ2-1|.|TRBV2|.
CASSDLGGSGNEQFF
TGTGCCAGCAGTGACCTTGGCGGGTCAGGCAATGAGCAGTTCTTC
>TRBJ2-7|.|TRBV10-2|TRBD2
CASSERVAGAYEQYF
TGCGCCAGCAGTGAGAGAGTAGCGGGAGCCTACGAGCAGTACTTC
>TRBJ2-5|.|TRBV5-6|.
CASSLIRGETQYF
TGTGCCAGCAGCTTAATCCGAGGAGAGACCCAGTACTTC
>TRBJ1-2|.|TRBV19|TRBD1
CASSTRTGLANYGYTF
TGTGCCAGTAGTACCCGGACAGGGCTAGCTAACTATGGCTACACCTTC
>TRBJ2-5|.|TRBV5-6|.
CASSLAWAGANQETQYF
TGTGCCAGCAGCTTGGCCTGGGCAGGGGCCAACCAAGAGACCCAGTACTTC
>TRBJ1-6|.|TRBV5-1|TRBD1
CASSWTGDYNSPLHF
TGCGCCAGCAGCTGGACAGGGGACTATAATTCACCCCTCCACTTT
>TRBJ2-5|.|TRBV14|TRBD1
CASSQSPNRGETQYF
TGTGCCAGCAGCCAATCCCCCAACAGGGGAGAGACCCAGTACTTC
>TRBJ1-3|.|TRBV24-1|.
CATSEPQSSGNTIYF
TGTGCCACCAGTGAACCACAGAGCTCTGGAAACACCATATATTTT
>TRBJ1-2|.|TRBV14|.
CASSQQPGGVGYTF
TGTGCCAGCAGCCAACAACCGGGAGGTGTAGGCTACACCTTC
>TRBJ2-1|.|TRBV4-3|TRBD2
CASSQAAGVVVGYNEQFF
TGCGCCAGCAGCCAAGCGGCGGGAGTCGTCGTAGGATACAATGAGCAGTTCTTC
>TRBJ2-3|.|TRBV6-5|TRBD2
CASRPGLAGTDTQYF
TGTGCCAGCAGACCGGGACTAGCGGGAACAGATACGCAGTATTTT
>TRBJ2-5|.|TRBV6-6|TRBD2
CASRQPGLAGQETQYF
TGTGCCAGCAGACAACCGGGACTAGCGGGACAAGAGACCCAGTACTTC
>TRBJ2-3|few|TRBV5-4|TRBD1
CASSSGQGSDTQYF
TGTGCCAGCAGCTCCGGACAGGGCTCAGATACGCAGTATTTT
>TRBJ2-7|once|TRBV5-1|.
CASSFRQGYEQYF
TGCGCCAGCAGCTTTCGGCAGGGCTACGAGCAGTACTTC
>TRBJ2-5|.|TRBV11-3|.
CASSGVKRIGVGEETQYF
TGTGCCAGCAGCGGGGTTAAGAGGATTGGGGTAGGGGAAGAGACCCAGTACTTC
>TRBJ2-5|.|TRBV10-3|.
CAISDYQETQYF
TGTGCCATCAGTGACTACCAAGAGACCCAGTACTTC
>TRBJ1-1|.|TRBV5-1|TRBD1
CASSPGQPLEAFF
TGCGCCAGCAGCCCGGGACAGCCCCTTGAAGCTTTCTTT
>TRBJ2-7|.|TRBV6-1|.
CASTERVSYEQYF
TGTGCCAGCACTGAACGGGTTTCCTACGAGCAGTACTTC
>TRBJ1-6|.|TRBV4-3|TRBD1
CASSLGGRGDSPLHF
TGCGCCAGCAGCCTTGGGGGCAGGGGGGATTCACCCCTCCACTTT
>TRBJ2-1|.|TRBV27|TRBD2
CASSLGAGSYNEQFF
TGTGCCAGCAGTTTAGGAGCGGGATCCTACAATGAGCAGTTCTTC
>TRBJ1-2|.|TRBV6-6|.
CASSYRDTPHTF
TGTGCCAGCAGTTACCGGGATACCCCGCACACCTTC